This TCR beta chain appears in the sequencing data of a study of blood T cells in healthy people across ages. Whole-study results and caveats: Significant beta diversity loss was already apparent by age roughly 40, declining roughly linearly. Leaving the PBMCs unsorted stopped any conclusive comparison of naive versus antigen-experienced cells. In long-lived donors, naive CD4+ cell counts and diversity exceeded those of aged donors.

The second PCR ran roughly 6 to 11 cycles with a sample-barcoded 5' primer and J-beta primers. One entry per CDR3 protein results from TCRdb running MiXCR on the 5' RACE reads. The sample shows around 870,000 distinct CDR3 sequences, about 28% of them seen only once. Germline V lookup: CDR1 DFQATT, CDR2 SNEGSKA (reference sequence). CDR3 length equals 16 residues. Between the trimmed V and J ends, which lost 5 bases and 0 bases, there was a span of 17 bases. The sample holds a few counts of this clonotype. Antigen unknown. The sample consisted of blood. This receptor was taken from a woman of 80 years or more in good health. The rearrangement joins TRBV20-1 to TRBJ1-5; D ambiguous. The CDR3 sequence is CSAQRSGIRSNQPQHF. The CDR3 DNA sequence: TGCAGTGCTCAGAGGTCGGGGATCCGTAGCAATCAGCCCCAGCATTTT.